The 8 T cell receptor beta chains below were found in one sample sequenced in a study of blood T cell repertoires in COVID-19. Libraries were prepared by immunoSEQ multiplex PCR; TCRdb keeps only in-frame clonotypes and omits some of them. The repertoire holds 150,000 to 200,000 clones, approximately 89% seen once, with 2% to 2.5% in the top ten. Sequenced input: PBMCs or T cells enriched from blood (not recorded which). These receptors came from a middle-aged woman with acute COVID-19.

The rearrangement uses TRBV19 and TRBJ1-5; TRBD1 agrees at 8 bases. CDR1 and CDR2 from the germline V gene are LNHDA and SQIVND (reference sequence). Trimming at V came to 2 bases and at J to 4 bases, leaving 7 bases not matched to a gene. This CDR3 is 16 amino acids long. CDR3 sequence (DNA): TGTGCCAGTAGTATACGGTCTAACAGGGGGAATCAGCCCCAGCATTTT. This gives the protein CASSIRSNRGNQPQHF.

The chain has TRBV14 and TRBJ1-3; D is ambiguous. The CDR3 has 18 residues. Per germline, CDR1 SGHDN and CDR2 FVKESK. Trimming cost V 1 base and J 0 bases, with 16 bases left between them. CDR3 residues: CASSQVGRTFYSGNTIYF. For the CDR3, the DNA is TGTGCCAGCAGCCAAGTGGGCAGAACTTTCTACTCTGGAAACACCATATATTTT.

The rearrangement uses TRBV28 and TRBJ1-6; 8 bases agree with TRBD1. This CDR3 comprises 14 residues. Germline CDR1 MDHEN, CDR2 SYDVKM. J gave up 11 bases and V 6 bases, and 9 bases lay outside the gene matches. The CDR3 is CASSAGGEGPPLHF. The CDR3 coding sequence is TGTGCCAGCAGCGCAGGGGGCGAGGGTCCACCCCTCCACTTT.

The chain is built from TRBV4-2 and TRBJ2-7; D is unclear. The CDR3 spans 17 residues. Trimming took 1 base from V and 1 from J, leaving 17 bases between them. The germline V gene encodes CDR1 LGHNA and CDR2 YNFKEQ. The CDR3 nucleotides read TGTGCCAGCAGCCAAGGAACTCAGCTGATCGGGTCCTACGAGCAGTACTTC. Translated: CASSQGTQLIGSYEQYF.

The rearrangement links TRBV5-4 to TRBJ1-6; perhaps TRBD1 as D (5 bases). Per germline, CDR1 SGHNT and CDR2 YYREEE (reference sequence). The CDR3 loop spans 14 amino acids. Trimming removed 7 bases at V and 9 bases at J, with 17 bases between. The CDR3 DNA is TGTGCCAGCGCCAGGGAAGATAGGGGTTCACCCCTCCACTTT. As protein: CASAREDRGSPLHF.

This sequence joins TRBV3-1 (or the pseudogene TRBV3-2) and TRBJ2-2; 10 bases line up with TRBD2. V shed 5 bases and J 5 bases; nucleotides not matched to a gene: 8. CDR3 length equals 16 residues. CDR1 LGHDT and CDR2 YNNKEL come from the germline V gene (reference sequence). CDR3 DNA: TGTGCCAGCAGCGCCGTAGCGGGGGGCATTACCGGGGAGCTGTTTTTT. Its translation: CASSAVAGGITGELFF.

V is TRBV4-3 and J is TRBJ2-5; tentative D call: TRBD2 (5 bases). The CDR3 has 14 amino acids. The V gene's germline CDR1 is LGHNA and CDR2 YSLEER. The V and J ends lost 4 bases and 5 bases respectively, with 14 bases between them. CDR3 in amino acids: CASSPEAGEETQYF. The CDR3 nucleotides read TGCGCCAGCAGCCCCGAGGCCGGGGAGGAGACCCAGTACTTC.

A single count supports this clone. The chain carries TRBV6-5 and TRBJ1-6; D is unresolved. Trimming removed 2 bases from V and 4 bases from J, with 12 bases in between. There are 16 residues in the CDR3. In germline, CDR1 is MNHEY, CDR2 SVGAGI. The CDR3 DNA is TGTGCCAGCAGTTACGGAGATTTCATTTATAATTCACCCCTCCACTTT. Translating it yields CASSYGDFIYNSPLHF.